This TCR beta chain was identified in a study of blood T cell repertoires in COVID-19. Turning to the study itself: The study drew acute and convalescent COVID-19 samples from the United States, Italy and Spain.

Clones were sequenced by immunoSEQ multiplex PCR, and TCRdb holds only the in-frame ones, with some missing. The sample includes hundreds of thousands of clones, around 90% of them seen just once. The CDR3 covers 14 residues. Germline-derived CDR1 and CDR2 are KGHSH and LQKENI. V dropped 3 bases and J dropped 4 bases, with 9 bases sitting between them. Recovery among Cohort 3 donors was established by two negative PCRs, clearance, or symptom resolution. This TCR was sampled from a man between 60 and 75 years old who had recovered from COVID-19. Sequences were obtained from PBMCs or T cells enriched from blood (not recorded which). The chain uses TRBV18 and TRBJ1-4, with D tentatively TRBD1 (5 bases). For the CDR3, the DNA is TGTGCCAGCTCACCGAAGGGGAATAATGAAAAACTGTTTTTT. It specifies CASSPKGNNEKLFF.